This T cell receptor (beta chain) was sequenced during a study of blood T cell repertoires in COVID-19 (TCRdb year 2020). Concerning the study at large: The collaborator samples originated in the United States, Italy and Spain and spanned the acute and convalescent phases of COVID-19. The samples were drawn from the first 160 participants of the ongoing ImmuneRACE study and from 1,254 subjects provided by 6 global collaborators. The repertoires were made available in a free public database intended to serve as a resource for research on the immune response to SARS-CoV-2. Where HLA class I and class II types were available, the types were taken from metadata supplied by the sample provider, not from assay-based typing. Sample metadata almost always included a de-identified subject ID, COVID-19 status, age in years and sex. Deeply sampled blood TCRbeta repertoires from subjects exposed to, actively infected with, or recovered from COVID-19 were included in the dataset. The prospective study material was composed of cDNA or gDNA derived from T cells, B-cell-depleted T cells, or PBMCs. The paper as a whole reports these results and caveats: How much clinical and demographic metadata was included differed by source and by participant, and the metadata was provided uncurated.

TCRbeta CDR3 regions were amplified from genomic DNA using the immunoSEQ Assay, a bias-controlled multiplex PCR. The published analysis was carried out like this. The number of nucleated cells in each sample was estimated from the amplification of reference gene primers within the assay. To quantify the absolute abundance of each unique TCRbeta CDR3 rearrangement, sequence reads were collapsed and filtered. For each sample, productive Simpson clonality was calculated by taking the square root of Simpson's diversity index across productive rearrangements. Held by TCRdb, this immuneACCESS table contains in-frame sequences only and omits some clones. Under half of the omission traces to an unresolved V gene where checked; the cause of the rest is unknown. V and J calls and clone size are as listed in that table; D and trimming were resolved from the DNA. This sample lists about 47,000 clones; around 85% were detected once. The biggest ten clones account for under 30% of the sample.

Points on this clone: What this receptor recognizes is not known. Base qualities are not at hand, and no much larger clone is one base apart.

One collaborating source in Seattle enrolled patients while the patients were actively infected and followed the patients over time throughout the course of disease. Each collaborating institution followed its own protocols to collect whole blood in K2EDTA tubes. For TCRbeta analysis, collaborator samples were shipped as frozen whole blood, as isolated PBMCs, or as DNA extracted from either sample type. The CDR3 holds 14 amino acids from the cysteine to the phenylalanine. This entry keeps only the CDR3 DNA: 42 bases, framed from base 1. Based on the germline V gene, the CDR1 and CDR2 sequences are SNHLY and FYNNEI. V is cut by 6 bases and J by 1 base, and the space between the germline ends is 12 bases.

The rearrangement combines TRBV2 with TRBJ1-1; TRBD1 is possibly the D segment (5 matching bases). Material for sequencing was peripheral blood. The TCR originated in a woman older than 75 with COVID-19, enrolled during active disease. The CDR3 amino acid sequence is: CASSVAGRNTEAFF. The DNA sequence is TGTGCCAGCAGCGTGGCAGGGCGGAACACTGAAGCTTTCTTT.